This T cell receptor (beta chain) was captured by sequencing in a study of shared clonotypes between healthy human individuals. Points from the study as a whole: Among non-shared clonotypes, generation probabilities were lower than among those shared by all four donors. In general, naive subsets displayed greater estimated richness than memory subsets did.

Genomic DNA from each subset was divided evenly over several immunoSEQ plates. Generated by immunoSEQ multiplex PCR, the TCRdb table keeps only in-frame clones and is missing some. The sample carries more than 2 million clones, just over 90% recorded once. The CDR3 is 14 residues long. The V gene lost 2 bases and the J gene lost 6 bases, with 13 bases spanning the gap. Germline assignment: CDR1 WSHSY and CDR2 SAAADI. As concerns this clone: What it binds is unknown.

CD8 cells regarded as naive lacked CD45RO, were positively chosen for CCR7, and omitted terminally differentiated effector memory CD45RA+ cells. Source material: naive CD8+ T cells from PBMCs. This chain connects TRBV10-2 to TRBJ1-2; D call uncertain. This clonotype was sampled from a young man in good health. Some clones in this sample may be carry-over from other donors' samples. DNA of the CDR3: TGCGCCAGCAGTGAGCCCCTGACATCGGATGGCTACACCTTC. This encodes CASSEPLTSDGYTF.